This T cell receptor (beta chain) was sequenced in a study of CD8+CD57+ T cells in acquired aplastic anemia. As for the study in general: On average, sorted CD4+ and CD8+ cells gave roughly 2.9 ug of DNA. Study-level findings and limits: Both patients and controls carried the same twenty-nine CD8+ CDR3 sequences.

Profiles of TCR beta VDJ and CDR3 were generated from a genomic DNA template. MiXCR, applied by TCRdb to the reads, yields one record per CDR3 protein. The repertoire includes about 170,000 distinct CDR3 sequences, approximately 40% of them detected once, and 1.1% sits in the top ten. In this sample, this clonotype turned up a few times. Its antigen is currently unknown. This CDR3 contains 13 residues. CDR1 SQVTM and CDR2 ANQGSEA come from the germline V gene. Deletions cut 6 bases from V and 0 bases from J, with 11 bases between. The specimen was sorted CD4+, CD8+, or CD8+CD57+ T cells (not recorded which) from PBMCs. This chain connects TRBV29-1 to TRBJ1-1, with a tentative D call TRBD1 (6 bases). The TCR originated in a human donor in good health. The CDR3 DNA sequence: TGCAGCGTCCATTCAGGGGTGAACACTGAAGCTTTCTTT. This codes for CSVHSGVNTEAFF.